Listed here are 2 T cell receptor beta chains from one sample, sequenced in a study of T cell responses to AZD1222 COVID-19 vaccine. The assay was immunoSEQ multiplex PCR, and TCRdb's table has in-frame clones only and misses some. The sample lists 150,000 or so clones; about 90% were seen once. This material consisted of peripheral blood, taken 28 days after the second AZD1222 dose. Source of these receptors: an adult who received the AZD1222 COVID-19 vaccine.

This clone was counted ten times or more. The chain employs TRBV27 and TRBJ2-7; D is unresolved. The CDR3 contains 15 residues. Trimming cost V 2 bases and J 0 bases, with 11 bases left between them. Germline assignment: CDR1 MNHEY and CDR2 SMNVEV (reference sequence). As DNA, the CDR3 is TGTGCCAGCAGTTTAGCGAGGTACCCCTCCTACGAGCAGTACTTC. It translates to CASSLARYPSYEQYF.

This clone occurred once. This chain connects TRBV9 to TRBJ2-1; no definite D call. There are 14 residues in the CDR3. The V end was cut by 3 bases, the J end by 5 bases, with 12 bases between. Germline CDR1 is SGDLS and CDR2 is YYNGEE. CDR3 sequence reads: CASSATIADNEQFF. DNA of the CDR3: TGTGCCAGCAGCGCCACAATAGCCGACAATGAGCAGTTCTTC.